Below are 30 T cell receptor beta chains sequenced from a single sample in a study of T cell repertoires in ileal Crohn's disease. Assay used: immunoSEQ multiplex PCR; TCRdb lists only in-frame clones, some missing. The table lists about 62,000 clones, less than 90% of them singletons. Time point here: neoterminal ileum biopsy at postoperative endoscopy, about 6 months after surgery. Sequencing was carried out using ileal tissue. The receptors here all came from an adult with Crohn's disease.

The chain couples TRBV6-5 to TRBJ1-1; the match to TRBD1 covers 9 bases. V trimming: 6 bases; J trimming: 1 base; junction bases outside the gene matches: 3. Germline CDR1 is MNHEY and CDR2 is SVGAGI. CDR3 length equals 14 residues. CDR3 residues: CASSWDRENTEAFF. For the CDR3, the DNA is TGTGCCAGCAGCTGGGACAGGGAGAACACTGAAGCTTTCTTT.

The chain uses TRBV10-2 and TRBJ1-2; perhaps TRBD1 as D (5 bases). CDR3 size: 13 residues. Germline CDR1 reads WSHSY; CDR2 reads SAAADI. Trimming pared 4 bases from V and 2 bases from J, leaving 8 bases between. The CDR3 protein is CASSAGGNYGYTF. The CDR3 DNA reads TGCGCCAGCAGTGCGGGGGGAAACTATGGCTACACCTTC.

This chain uses TRBV5-1 with TRBJ2-1, with 13 bases identical to TRBD2. The trim removed 4 bases at V and 10 bases at J, leaving 11 bases unmatched. From germline, CDR1 is SGHRS and CDR2 YFSETQ. The CDR3 is 16 residues long. In DNA, the CDR3 is TGCGCCAGCAGCGGCGGGACTAGCGGGGTGGCTCGGGAGCAGTTCTTC. As protein: CASSGGTSGVAREQFF.

This clone was counted once. The chain recombines TRBV15 with TRBJ1-5; tentatively, D is TRBD1 (5 bases). The V end lost 0 bases, the J end lost 5 bases, and 11 bases lay between the germline ends. The CDR3 sequence is 15 residues long. Germline CDR1 reads LNHNV; CDR2 reads YYDKDF (reference sequence). As DNA, the CDR3 is TGTGCCACCAGCAGAGAAGGGGCTCGAGATCAGCCCCAGCATTTT. Residues: CATSREGARDQPQHF.

The rearrangement links TRBV11-3 to TRBJ2-7; 13 bases agree with TRBD2. CDR1 is SGHNT, CDR2 YENEEA, per germline. Losses at the gene ends were 3 bases for V and 2 bases for J; bases not matched to a gene: 13. The CDR3 contains 19 residues. CDR3: CASSFPPGLAGTPTYEQYF. For the CDR3, the DNA is TGTGCCAGCAGCTTTCCTCCGGGACTAGCGGGGACCCCAACCTACGAGCAGTACTTC.

This chain joins TRBV5-1 and TRBJ1-5; no clear D. From germline, CDR1 is SGHRS and CDR2 YFSETQ. The length of the CDR3 is 14 residues. V was shortened by 5 bases and J by 0 bases, with 9 bases between the two germline ends. The chain's CDR3 is CASREGDSNQPQHF. The CDR3 DNA follows: TGCGCCAGCAGGGAGGGAGATAGCAATCAGCCCCAGCATTTT.

The table lists this clone with a count of one. This CDR3 is CASSQDSGANTGELFF. The DNA for the CDR3 is TGCGCCAGCAGCCAAGATAGCGGGGCGAACACCGGGGAGCTGTTTTTT. This sequence joins TRBV4-1 and TRBJ2-2, with TRBD2 matching 8 bases. The CDR3 totals 16 residues. V lost 0 bases, J lost 0 bases, and 0 bases stayed unmatched. Per germline, CDR1 MGHRA and CDR2 YSYEKL.

This sequence joins TRBV9 and TRBJ2-7; possible D gene TRBD2, 7 bases. The germline V and J ends were trimmed by 2 bases and 3 bases, with 18 bases remaining between them. The CDR3 consists of 16 residues. Germline lookup yields CDR1 SGDLS and CDR2 YYNGEE. As DNA, the CDR3 is TGTGCCAGCAGCGTCGCCGACGGGGGGCCCTACTACGAGCAGTACTTC. Protein: CASSVADGGPYYEQYF. The whole variable domain, remainder taken from reference TRBV9 and TRBJ2-7, is DSGVTQTPKHLITATGQRVTLRCSPRSGDLSVYWYQQSLDQGLQFLIQYYNGEERAKGNILERFSAQQFPDLHSELNLSSLELGDSALYFCASSVADGGPYYEQYFGPGTRLTVT.

This chain links TRBV29-1 with TRBJ2-7, with D possibly matching TRBD1 (5 bases). CDR1 and CDR2 (germline): SQVTM, ANQGSEA. The CDR3 is made up of 13 amino acids. V shed 5 bases and J shed 0 bases, with 11 bases lying between them. The CDR3 coding sequence is TGCAGCGTTCACCCTCAGGGCTCCTACGAGCAGTACTTC. Its protein is CSVHPQGSYEQYF.

This clone showed up just once. The genes are TRBV11-2 and TRBJ1-1; D is undetermined. The CDR3 runs to 13 residues. The germline V and J ends were trimmed by 0 bases and 4 bases, with 6 bases remaining between them. Germline CDR1 SGHAT, CDR2 FQNNGV. CDR3 coding DNA: TGTGCCAGCAGCTTAGATAGGAGCACTGAAGCTTTCTTT. It is translated as CASSLDRSTEAFF.

The J gene is TRBJ1-5, the V gene TRBV27; 8 nucleotides match TRBD1. The junction had 11 bases not matched to a gene; V was cut back by 6 bases and J by 7 bases. The CDR3 length is 15 residues. The germline V gene has CDR1 MNHEY and CDR2 SMNVEV (reference sequence). The CDR3 nucleotides are TGTGCCAGCAGATCCCGGGCAGGGGGCTACCAGCCCCAGCATTTT. This sequence encodes CASRSRAGGYQPQHF.

This clone was found a few times. CDR3 coding DNA: TGCGCCAGCATTTCAGACACCGGGGAGCTGTTTTTT. As protein: CASISDTGELFF. The J gene is TRBJ2-2, the V gene TRBV5-1; D not certain. Germline assignment: CDR1 SGHRS and CDR2 YFSETQ. CDR3 size: 12 residues. V gave up 6 bases and J gave up 3 bases, with 6 bases separating them.

This rearrangement joins TRBV5-1 to TRBJ2-1, with D possibly being TRBD2 (6 bases). The V end was cut by 0 bases, the J end by 5 bases, with 9 bases between. The CDR3 runs 14 residues. Germline V gene sequence: CDR1 SGHRS, CDR2 YFSETQ. The CDR3 DNA sequence: TGCGCCAGCAGCTTGGAGGCGGGAAACAATGAGCAGTTCTTC. This translates into CASSLEAGNNEQFF. Full variable domain (missing parts from reference TRBV5-1 and TRBJ2-1): KAGVTQTPRYLIKTRGQQVTLSCSPISGHRSVSWYQQTPGQGLQFLFEYFSETQRNKGNFPGRFSGRQFSNSRSEMNVSTLELGDSALYLCASSLEAGNNEQFFGPGTRLTVL.

J is TRBJ2-5 and V is TRBV11-2; D is perhaps TRBD1 (6 bases). Trimming stripped 6 bases from V and 2 bases from J, with 25 bases between. The CDR3 has 18 amino acids. Germline loops: CDR1 SGHAT, CDR2 FQNNGV. CDR3 DNA: TGTGCCAGCAGTCAAGGAGTGGGGGCGGTCCTGTCACAAGAGACCCAGTACTTC. Amino acid sequence: CASSQGVGAVLSQETQYF.

V is TRBV6-1 and J is TRBJ1-1; D not resolved. The CDR3 covers 13 residues. Germline CDR1 is MNHNS and CDR2 is SASEGT. V lost 10 bases, J lost 1 base, and 13 bases lay in between. This CDR3 reads CATLRARNTEAFF. CDR3 bases: TGTGCCACCCTACGAGCTAGGAACACTGAAGCTTTCTTT.

The rearrangement uses TRBV7-3 and TRBJ2-1, with TRBD2 identical over 15 bases. J was trimmed by 6 bases and V by 4 bases; bases with no gene match: 7. The CDR3 covers 17 residues. Germline loops: CDR1 SGHTA, CDR2 FQGTGA. CDR3 nucleotide sequence: TGTGCCAGCAGCTACGGACTAGCGGGAGGGCTCCCCAATGAGCAGTTCTTC. Amino acids: CASSYGLAGGLPNEQFF.

This chain links TRBV7-2 with TRBJ2-1; TRBD2 matches 8 bases. V shed 2 bases and J 7 bases; nucleotides not matched to a gene: 13. This CDR3 comprises 17 residues. Per germline, CDR1 SGHTA and CDR2 FQGNSA. CDR3 sequence (DNA): TGTGCCAGCAGCTTAACACCATTAATAGCGGGGACTAATGAGCAGTTCTTC. Translated: CASSLTPLIAGTNEQFF.

This chain joins TRBV18 and TRBJ2-1, with D uncertain. The CDR3 is 13 amino acids. The V gene's germline CDR1 is KGHSH and CDR2 LQKENI. V was pared by 6 bases and J by 5 bases, with 11 bases between. CDR3 region: CASSPGRNNEQFF. DNA of the CDR3: TGTGCCAGCTCCCCCGGCAGGAACAATGAGCAGTTCTTC.

The chain links TRBV5-1 to TRBJ1-2; 8 bases align to TRBD1. Germline V lookup: CDR1 SGHRS, CDR2 YFSETQ. Unmatched junction bases numbered 9, after V lost 1 base and J lost 7 bases. This CDR3 spans 15 amino acids. CDR3 protein: CASSLSIQTGAGYTF. The CDR3 bases are TGCGCCAGCAGCTTGTCGATTCAGACAGGGGCTGGCTACACCTTC. The whole variable domain, filled in from reference TRBV5-1 and TRBJ1-2, reads KAGVTQTPRYLIKTRGQQVTLSCSPISGHRSVSWYQQTPGQGLQFLFEYFSETQRNKGNFPGRFSGRQFSNSRSEMNVSTLELGDSALYLCASSLSIQTGAGYTFGSGTRLTVV.

The genes are TRBV10-3 and TRBJ1-2; 9 nucleotides line up with TRBD1. This CDR3 is built from 15 residues. V lost 6 bases to trimming and J lost 8 bases; unmatched junction nucleotides: 13. Germline V gives CDR1 ENHRY, CDR2 SYGVKD. CDR3 amino acids: CAISQPGQGEGGYTF. In DNA, the CDR3 is TGTGCCATCAGCCAACCGGGACAGGGTGAAGGCGGCTACACCTTC.

The chain has TRBV5-4 and TRBJ2-1; 9 nucleotides agree with TRBD2. Germline CDR1 and CDR2: SGHNT and YYREEE (reference sequence). This CDR3 comprises 14 residues. J was trimmed by 6 bases and V by 4 bases; bases with no gene match: 5. This chain's CDR3 is CASSIGTSPNEQFF. CDR3 coding DNA: TGTGCCAGCAGCATCGGGACTAGCCCCAATGAGCAGTTCTTC.

The chain uses TRBV9 and TRBJ2-3; TRBD1 might be the D (6 bases). Per the germline V gene, CDR1 is SGDLS and CDR2 is YYNGEE. The ends were cut back, 4 bases at V and 0 bases at J, with 12 bases in the middle. The CDR3 spans 15 residues. The CDR3 bases are TGTGCCAGCAGCCCACGGGACACTAGCACAGATACGCAGTATTTT. Translation: CASSPRDTSTDTQYF.

The chain joins TRBV4-1 to TRBJ1-6, with 8 bases fitting TRBD1. CDR3 length: 17 residues. Per germline, CDR1 MGHRA and CDR2 YSYEKL. J lost 6 bases, V lost 1 base, and 8 bases had no gene match. The CDR3 sequence: CASSQVGTGFFNSPLHF. In DNA form, the CDR3 reads TGCGCCAGCAGCCAAGTGGGGACAGGTTTTTTTAATTCACCCCTCCACTTT.

The CDR3 sequence is CASSGSGGEKLFF. The CDR3 nucleotides read TGCGCCAGCAGCGGGAGCGGGGGAGAAAAACTGTTTTTT. The chain is built from TRBV5-1 and TRBJ1-4; tentative D call: TRBD1 (5 bases). Trimming removed 4 bases from V and 8 bases from J, with 12 bases in between. Per the germline V gene, CDR1 is SGHRS and CDR2 is YFSETQ. The CDR3 loop spans 13 amino acids.

The V and J genes are TRBV11-2 and TRBJ2-1; a possible D gene is TRBD1 (6 bases). Germline assignment: CDR1 SGHAT and CDR2 FQNNGV. This CDR3 is built from 15 residues. The V end lost 1 base, the J end lost 1 base, and 8 bases lay between the germline ends. The CDR3 DNA is TGTGCCAGCAGCTTAGCCAGGGGATCCTACAATGAGCAGTTCTTC. Encoded protein: CASSLARGSYNEQFF.

This CDR3 is CSVGQFSYNEQFF. The DNA for the CDR3 is TGCAGCGTTGGACAGTTCTCCTACAATGAGCAGTTCTTC. J is TRBJ2-1 and V is TRBV29-1; possibly TRBD1 for D (5 bases). Trimming took 4 bases from V and 0 from J, leaving 7 bases between them. CDR3 size: 13 residues. In germline, CDR1 is SQVTM, CDR2 ANQGSEA.

V gene TRBV4-2 combines with J gene TRBJ1-2, with unresolved D. Trimming removed 0 bases at V and 9 bases at J, with 17 bases between. The CDR3 extends over 15 amino acids. The germline V gene encodes CDR1 LGHNA and CDR2 YNFKEQ. The CDR3 sequence is CASSQDLVVSDRYTF. The CDR3 nucleotides read TGTGCCAGCAGCCAAGATCTGGTTGTCTCAGATCGCTACACCTTC.

V usage is TRBV28 and J usage is TRBJ1-6, with no clear D. V was cut by 4 bases and J by 0 bases, with 10 bases left in between. This CDR3 spans 16 amino acids. Germline CDR1 MDHEN, CDR2 SYDVKM. CDR3 nucleotides: TGTGCCAGCAGTTCCGAGTACCACTCCTATAATTCACCCCTCCACTTT. The encoded protein is CASSSEYHSYNSPLHF.

CDR3 sequence (DNA): TGTGCCAGCAGCTTAGAGTTACAACTGGGACAGGCCTACGAGCAGTACTTC. It encodes CASSLELQLGQAYEQYF. The chain uses TRBV7-8 and TRBJ2-7; TRBD1 matches at 8 bases. The CDR3 length is 17 residues. The V gene's germline CDR1 is SGHVS and CDR2 FQNEAQ. V dropped 1 base and J dropped 2; count of bases not matched to a gene: 10.

The chain links TRBV5-1 to TRBJ2-5; possible D gene TRBD2, 6 bases. This CDR3 region has 16 residues. Germline CDR1 reads SGHRS; CDR2 reads YFSETQ. V was clipped by 7 bases and J by 1 base, with 20 bases between them. CDR3 in DNA: TGCGCCAGCCGGCTAGCGATGGGTAAGGGCCAAGAGACCCAGTACTTC. Protein product: CASRLAMGKGQETQYF.